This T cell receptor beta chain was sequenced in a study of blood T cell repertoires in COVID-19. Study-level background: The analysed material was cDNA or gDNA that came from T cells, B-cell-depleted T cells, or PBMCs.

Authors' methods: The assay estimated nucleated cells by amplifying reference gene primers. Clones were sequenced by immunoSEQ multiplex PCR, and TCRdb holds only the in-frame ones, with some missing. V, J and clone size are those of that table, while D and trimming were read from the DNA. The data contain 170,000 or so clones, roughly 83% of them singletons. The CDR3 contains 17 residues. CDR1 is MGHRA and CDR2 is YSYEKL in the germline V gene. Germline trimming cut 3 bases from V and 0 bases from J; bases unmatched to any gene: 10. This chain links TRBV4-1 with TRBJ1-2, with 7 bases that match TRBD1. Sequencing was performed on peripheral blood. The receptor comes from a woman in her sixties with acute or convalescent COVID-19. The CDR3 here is CASSHHKSGTANYGYTF. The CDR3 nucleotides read TGCGCCAGCAGCCACCACAAATCCGGGACAGCTAACTATGGCTACACCTTC.